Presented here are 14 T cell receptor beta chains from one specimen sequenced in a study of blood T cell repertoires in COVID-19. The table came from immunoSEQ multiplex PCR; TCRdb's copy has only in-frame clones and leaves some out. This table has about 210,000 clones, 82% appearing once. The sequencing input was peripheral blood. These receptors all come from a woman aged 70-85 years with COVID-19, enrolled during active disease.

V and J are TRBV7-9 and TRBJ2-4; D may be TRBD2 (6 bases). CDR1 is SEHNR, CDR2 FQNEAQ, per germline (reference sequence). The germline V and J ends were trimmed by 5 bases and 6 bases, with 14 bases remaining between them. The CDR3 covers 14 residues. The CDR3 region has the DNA TGTGCCAGCAGCCCTGTTGGGACTTTAAACATTCAGTACTTC. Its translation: CASSPVGTLNIQYF.

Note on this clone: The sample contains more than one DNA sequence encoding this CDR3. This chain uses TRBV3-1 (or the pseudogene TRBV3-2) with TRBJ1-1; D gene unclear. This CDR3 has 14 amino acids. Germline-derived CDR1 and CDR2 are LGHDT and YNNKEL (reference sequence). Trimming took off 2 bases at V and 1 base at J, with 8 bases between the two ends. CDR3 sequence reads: CASSQRGGNTEAFF. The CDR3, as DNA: TGTGCCAGCAGCCAAAGAGGCGGGAACACTGAAGCTTTCTTT.

The CDR3 spells CASSLPGVGDTEAFF. As DNA, the CDR3 is TGTGCCAGCAGCTTACCGGGGGTCGGCGACACTGAAGCTTTCTTT. This chain connects TRBV5-6 to TRBJ1-1, with D possibly being TRBD1 (5 bases). This CDR3 spans 15 amino acids. The germline gives CDR1 SGHDT, CDR2 YYEEEE. Trimming shortened V by 2 bases and J by 3 bases, and 14 bases separated the two germline ends.

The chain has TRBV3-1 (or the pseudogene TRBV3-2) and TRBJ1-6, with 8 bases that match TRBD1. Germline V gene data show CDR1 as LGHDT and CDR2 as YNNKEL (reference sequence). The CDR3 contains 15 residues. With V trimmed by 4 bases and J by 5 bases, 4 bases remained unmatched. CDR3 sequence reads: CASSPWTGNNSPLHF. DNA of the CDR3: TGTGCCAGCAGCCCATGGACAGGGAATAATTCACCCCTCCACTTT.

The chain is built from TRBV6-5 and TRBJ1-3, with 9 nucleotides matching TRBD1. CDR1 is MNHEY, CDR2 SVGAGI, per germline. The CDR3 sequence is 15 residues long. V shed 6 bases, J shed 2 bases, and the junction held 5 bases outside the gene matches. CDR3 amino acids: CASRQRTGAGNTIYF. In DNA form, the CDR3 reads TGTGCCAGCAGGCAACGGACAGGGGCTGGAAACACCATATATTTT.

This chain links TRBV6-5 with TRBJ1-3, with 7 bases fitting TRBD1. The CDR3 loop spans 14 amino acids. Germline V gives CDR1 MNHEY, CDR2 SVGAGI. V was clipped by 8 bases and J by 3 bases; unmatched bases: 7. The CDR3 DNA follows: TGTGCCAGCCGACAGGGTGAAAGTGGAAACACCATATATTTT. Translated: CASRQGESGNTIYF.

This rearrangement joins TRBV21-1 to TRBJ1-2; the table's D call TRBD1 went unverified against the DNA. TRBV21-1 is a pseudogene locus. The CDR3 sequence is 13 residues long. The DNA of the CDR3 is TGTGCCAGCAACCCGACAGGGACCTATGGCTACACCTTC. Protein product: CASNPTGTYGYTF.

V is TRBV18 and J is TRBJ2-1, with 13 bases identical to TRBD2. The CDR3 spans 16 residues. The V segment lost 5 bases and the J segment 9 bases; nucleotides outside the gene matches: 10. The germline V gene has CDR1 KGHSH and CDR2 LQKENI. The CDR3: CASSSGLAGARIEQFF. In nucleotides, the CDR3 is TGTGCCAGCTCATCCGGACTAGCGGGAGCGCGGATTGAGCAGTTCTTC.

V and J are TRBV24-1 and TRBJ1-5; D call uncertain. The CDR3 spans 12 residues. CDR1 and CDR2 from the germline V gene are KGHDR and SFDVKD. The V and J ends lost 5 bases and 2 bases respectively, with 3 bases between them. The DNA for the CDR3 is TGTGCCACCAGTGTAGGCAATCAGCCCCAGCATTTT. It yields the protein CATSVGNQPQHF.

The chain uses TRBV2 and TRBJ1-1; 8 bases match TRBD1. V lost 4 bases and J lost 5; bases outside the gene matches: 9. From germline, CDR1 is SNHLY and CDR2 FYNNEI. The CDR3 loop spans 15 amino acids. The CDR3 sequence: CASSGGQGAKTEAFF. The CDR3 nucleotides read TGTGCCAGCAGTGGAGGACAGGGTGCTAAGACTGAAGCTTTCTTT.

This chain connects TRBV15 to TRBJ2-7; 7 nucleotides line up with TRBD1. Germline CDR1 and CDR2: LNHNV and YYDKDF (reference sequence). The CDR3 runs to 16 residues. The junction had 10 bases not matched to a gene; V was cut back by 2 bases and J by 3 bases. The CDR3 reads CATSRSGTARFYEQYF. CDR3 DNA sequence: TGTGCCACCAGCAGAAGTGGGACAGCTCGTTTCTACGAGCAGTACTTC.

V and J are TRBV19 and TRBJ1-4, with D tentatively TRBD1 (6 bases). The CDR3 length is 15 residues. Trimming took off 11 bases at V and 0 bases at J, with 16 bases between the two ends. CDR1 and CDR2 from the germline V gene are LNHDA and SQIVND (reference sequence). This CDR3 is CAPWGLRATNEKLFF. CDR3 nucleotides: TGTGCCCCTTGGGGGCTAAGGGCAACTAATGAAAAACTGTTTTTT. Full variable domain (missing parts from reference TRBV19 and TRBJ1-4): DGGITQSPKYLFRKEGQNVTLSCEQNLNHDAMYWYRQDPGQGLRLIYYSQIVNDFQKGDIAEGYSVSREKKESFPLTVTSAQKNPTAFYLCAPWGLRATNEKLFFGSGTQLSVL.

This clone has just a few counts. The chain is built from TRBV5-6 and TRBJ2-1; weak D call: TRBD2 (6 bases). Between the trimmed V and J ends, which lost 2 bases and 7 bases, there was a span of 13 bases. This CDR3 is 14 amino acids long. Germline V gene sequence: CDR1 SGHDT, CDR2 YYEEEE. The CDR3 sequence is CASSLRLVLNEQFF. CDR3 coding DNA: TGTGCCAGCAGCTTAAGACTAGTGTTGAATGAGCAGTTCTTC.

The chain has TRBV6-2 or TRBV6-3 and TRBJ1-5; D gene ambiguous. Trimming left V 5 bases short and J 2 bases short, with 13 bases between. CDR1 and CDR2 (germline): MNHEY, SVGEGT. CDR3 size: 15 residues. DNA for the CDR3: TGTGCCAGCAGTCGGGTCCTTAATGGCAATCAGCCCCAGCATTTT. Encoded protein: CASSRVLNGNQPQHF.